A selection of T cell receptor beta chains follows, all from one sample in a study of CD8 T cells in Susac syndrome. TCRdb re-derived calls from the immunoSEQ multiplex PCR reads in MiXCR, one entry per CDR3 protein. The top ten hold approximately 0.12% of the sample, which has approximately 100,000 distinct CDR3 sequences, 80% to 95% seen once. The sequencing sample was made of CD8+ T cells from PBMCs. The receptors here all came from a human donor in good health. CDR3s leave out the opening cysteine and the closing phenylalanine or tryptophan.

cdr3_length,j_call,v_call,cdr3_aa
12,TRBJ1-5,TRBV7-2,ASSSDSPLKPQH
13,TRBJ2-3,TRBV7-3,ASSSRLAGTDTQY
12,TRBJ1-2,TRBV2,ASSEREANYGYT
11,TRBJ2-1,TRBV29-1,SVPSGIYNEQF
11,TRBJ1-1,TRBV6-2/TRBV6-3,ASSYWTGPEAF
13,TRBJ2-3,TRBV5-4,ASAPGTSPTDTQY
11,TRBJ2-6,TRBV5-4,ASSLAGANVLT
11,TRBJ1-2,TRBV19,ASSMGSSYGYT
12,TRBJ1-5,TRBV7-9,ASSLGRTNQPQH
14,TRBJ2-7,TRBV7-2,ASSYTPGYLIYEQY
15,TRBJ2-1,TRBV19,ASSMGRGLAVYNEQF
11,TRBJ1-1,TRBV30,AWSMQGNTEAF
15,TRBJ2-1,TRBV5-6,ASSFGPRTGAWNEQF
14,TRBJ2-1,TRBV3-1,ASSQDLTGPYNEQF
11,TRBJ1-1,TRBV7-2,ASILGANTEAF
10,TRBJ2-3,TRBV29-1,SVDDGTDTQY
10,TRBJ2-1,TRBV4-2,ASSQVGNEQF
12,TRBJ2-7,TRBV7-2,ASSLDGGNYEQY
11,TRBJ1-3,TRBV7-9,ASSLDSGNTIY
14,TRBJ1-1,TRBV19,ASSMGFGRLATEAF
17,TRBJ2-2,TRBV9,ASSGKGLAGGVNTGELF
15,TRBJ2-7,TRBV7-6,ASSFGPAGIAAYEQY
13,TRBJ1-1,TRBV19,ASSTRRGIDTEAF
13,TRBJ2-1,TRBV24-1,ATSPSWANADEQF